This is a list of T cell receptor beta chains from one sample in a study of radiotherapy plus CTLA-4 blockade in lung cancer. The assay was immunoSEQ multiplex PCR, and TCRdb's table has in-frame clones only and misses some. The sample yields fewer than 65,000 clones, around four fifths seen once. This sample comprised peripheral blood, obtained from a patient treated with radiotherapy plus ipilimumab. Receptors were obtained from a human donor with non-small cell lung cancer whose response to radiotherapy plus ipilimumab could not be evaluated. Both conserved end residues are part of each CDR3. A D gene is named only where the DNA matches it firmly. Only some rows state a clone size, as once, few, many or a class for expanded clones.

v_gene	len	d_gene	j_gene	abundance	CDR3aa	CDR3nt
TRBV6-6	15	TRBD1	TRBJ1-1	.	CASSPTGGLNTEAFF	TGTGCCAGCAGTCCGACAGGGGGCCTGAACACTGAAGCTTTCTTT
TRBV6-6	14	TRBD1	TRBJ1-1	.	CASTLRTGETEAFF	TGTGCCAGCACCCTACGGACAGGGGAGACTGAAGCTTTCTTT
TRBV27	17	TRBD1	TRBJ1-1	.	CASSFGVRGRGSTEAFF	TGTGCCAGCAGTTTTGGGGTTAGGGGCAGGGGGAGCACTGAAGCTTTCTTT
TRBV27	18	TRBD1	TRBJ2-6	once	CASTPYRGPPSGANVLTF	TGTGCCAGCACTCCCTACAGGGGCCCCCCTTCTGGGGCCAACGTCCTGACTTTC
TRBV5-1	15	TRBD1	TRBJ2-3	.	CASSLPGQGTDTQYF	TGCGCCAGCAGCTTGCCGGGACAGGGCACAGATACGCAGTATTTT
TRBV18	17	TRBD2	TRBJ2-3	once	CASSPPLAGLSTDTQYF	TGTGCCAGCTCACCACCACTAGCGGGCCTTAGCACAGATACGCAGTATTTT
TRBV6-1	14	.	TRBJ2-2	.	CASRDSPNTGELFF	TGTGCCAGCCGCGACAGTCCGAACACCGGGGAGCTGTTTTTT
TRBV7-2	14	.	TRBJ2-5	once	CASNPRGVDETQYF	TGTGCCAGCAACCCTCGCGGAGTAGATGAGACCCAGTACTTC
TRBV7-2	11	.	TRBJ2-7	.	CASSPAYEQYF	TGTGCCAGCAGCCCTGCCTACGAGCAGTACTTC
TRBV9	16	TRBD2	TRBJ2-1	.	CASSVGLTSGRNEQFF	TGTGCCAGCAGCGTAGGATTAACTAGCGGGAGGAATGAGCAGTTCTTC
TRBV4-1	15	.	TRBJ1-4	.	CASSLVYPTNEKLFF	TGCGCCAGCAGTTTAGTCTACCCGACTAATGAAAAACTGTTTTTT
TRBV11-3	16	TRBD1	TRBJ2-1	.	CASSLEGTGDYNEQFF	TGTGCCAGCAGCTTAGAGGGGACAGGGGATTACAATGAGCAGTTCTTC
TRBV27	17	TRBD2	TRBJ2-1	.	CASSLGLAGGLYNEQFF	TGTGCCAGCAGTCTGGGACTAGCGGGAGGCCTCTACAATGAGCAGTTCTTC
TRBV6-5	15	TRBD2	TRBJ2-1	.	CASSYSTGGYNEQFF	TGTGCCAGCAGTTACTCCACGGGGGGCTACAATGAGCAGTTCTTC
TRBV5-1	12	.	TRBJ1-2	.	CASSLAGFGYTF	TGCGCCAGCAGCTTGGCAGGATTCGGCTACACCTTC
TRBV4-3	14	.	TRBJ1-4	.	CVSSQDGRVGKLFF	TGCGTCAGCAGCCAAGATGGGCGCGTGGGAAAACTGTTTTTT
TRBV28	14	.	TRBJ1-2	medium-sized	CASSPSELDYGYTF	TGTGCCAGCAGTCCGTCCGAGCTGGACTATGGCTACACCTTC
TRBV7-9	15	.	TRBJ2-1	once	CASSLKGNAGNEQFF	TGTGCCAGCAGCTTAAAGGGAAATGCGGGGAATGAGCAGTTCTTC
TRBV5-4	15	.	TRBJ2-7	.	CASSFDQRRVDEQYF	TGTGCCAGCAGCTTCGACCAGAGGAGGGTCGACGAGCAGTACTTC
TRBV5-6	14	.	TRBJ2-7	.	CASSLHSGGRGQYF	TGTGCCAGCAGCTTACACTCCGGTGGCCGGGGGCAGTACTTC
TRBV19	15	TRBD1	TRBJ1-2	.	CASSSPGTENYGYTF	TGTGCCAGTAGTAGTCCCGGGACAGAGAACTATGGCTACACCTTC
TRBV5-1	14	.	TRBJ1-4	many	CASSLQGVNEKLFF	TGCGCCAGCAGCTTACAGGGAGTTAATGAAAAACTGTTTTTT
TRBV6-4	13	.	TRBJ2-3	.	CASSDLPTDTQYF	TGTGCCAGCAGTGACCTCCCCACAGATACGCAGTATTTT
TRBV5-4	14	.	TRBJ2-5	.	CASSLRRVQETQYF	TGTGCCAGCAGCTTGCGACGGGTGCAAGAGACCCAGTACTTC
TRBV18	19	TRBD1	TRBJ2-6	.	CASSRTTGGPYSGANVLTF	TGTGCCAGCTCACGGACCACAGGGGGACCCTACTCTGGGGCCAACGTCCTGACTTTC
TRBV7-8	14	TRBD1	TRBJ1-6	.	CASTRTGGYSPLHF	TGTGCCAGCACCCGGACAGGGGGTTATTCACCCCTCCACTTT
TRBV7-7	16	TRBD2	TRBJ2-5	.	CASSPSTSGRVGTQYF	TGTGCCAGCAGCCCCTCTACTAGCGGGAGGGTTGGGACCCAGTACTTC
TRBV6-5	13	TRBD1	TRBJ1-2	.	CASSPDREYGYTF	TGTGCCAGCAGTCCGGACAGGGAATATGGCTACACCTTC
TRBV5-4	15	TRBD2	TRBJ2-7	.	CASSTGTSGIYEQYF	TGTGCCAGCAGCACCGGGACTAGCGGTATCTACGAGCAGTACTTC
TRBV15	17	TRBD1	TRBJ1-4	.	CATSRSTRDRDREKLFF	TGTGCCACCAGCAGATCCACCCGGGACAGGGATAGAGAAAAACTGTTTTTT
TRBV11-2	15	TRBD1	TRBJ1-2	.	CASSHGQAAGYGYTF	TGTGCCAGCAGCCACGGACAGGCAGCCGGGTATGGCTACACCTTC
TRBV25-1	15	.	TRBJ2-3	.	CASSNRDSDTDTQYF	TGTGCCAGCAGTAACCGGGACTCGGACACAGATACGCAGTATTTT
TRBV10-3	14	TRBD2	TRBJ2-1	.	CAAGGRATYNEQFF	TGTGCCGCTGGGGGGAGGGCCACCTACAATGAGCAGTTCTTC
TRBV5-1	14	.	TRBJ2-3	.	CASSLALATDTQYF	TGCGCCAGCAGCTTGGCCTTAGCTACAGATACGCAGTATTTT
TRBV5-1	15	TRBD1	TRBJ2-5	.	CASSLAAGGFETQYF	TGCGCCAGCAGCTTGGCCGCAGGGGGCTTCGAGACCCAGTACTTC
TRBV7-8	16	TRBD2	TRBJ2-5	.	CASSYLDWGGQETQYF	TGTGCCAGCAGCTATCTAGACTGGGGGGGCCAAGAGACCCAGTACTTC
TRBV5-1	16	TRBD2	TRBJ2-7	once	CASRTGGLAEPYEQYF	TGCGCCAGCAGAACCGGGGGACTAGCTGAACCCTACGAGCAGTACTTC
TRBV28	14	.	TRBJ2-7	.	CASSYERDSYEQYF	TGTGCCAGCAGTTATGAGAGGGACTCCTACGAGCAGTACTTC
TRBV7-2	15	TRBD1	TRBJ1-1	.	CASSFTGGMNTEAFF	TGTGCCAGCAGCTTTACAGGGGGCATGAACACTGAAGCTTTCTTT
TRBV7-2	14	.	TRBJ2-5	.	CASSLGGGGGTQYF	TGTGCCAGCAGCTTAGGAGGGGGGGGTGGGACCCAGTACTTC
TRBV11-2	13	.	TRBJ2-7	.	CASSQTGSYEQCF	TGTGCCAGCAGCCAAACAGGGTCCTACGAGCAGTGCTTC
TRBV5-1	15	TRBD2	TRBJ2-5	.	CASSLAPGGVETQYF	TGCGCCAGCAGCTTGGCACCGGGAGGAGTAGAGACCCAGTACTTC
TRBV28	15	.	TRBJ2-1	.	CASSLSPRGTNEQFF	TGTGCCAGCAGTTTAAGTCCAAGGGGAACAAATGAGCAGTTCTTC
TRBV30	13	.	TRBJ1-2	few	CAWSVTGFHGYTF	TGTGCCTGGAGTGTAACAGGGTTTCATGGCTACACCTTC
TRBV19	15	.	TRBJ1-2	.	CASSIMGGFEYGYTF	TGTGCCAGTAGTATTATGGGGGGGTTCGAGTATGGCTACACCTTC
TRBV4-3	16	TRBD2	TRBJ2-7	.	CASSQERLAGGGEQYF	TGCGCCAGCAGCCAAGAGCGGCTAGCGGGAGGGGGCGAGCAGTACTTC